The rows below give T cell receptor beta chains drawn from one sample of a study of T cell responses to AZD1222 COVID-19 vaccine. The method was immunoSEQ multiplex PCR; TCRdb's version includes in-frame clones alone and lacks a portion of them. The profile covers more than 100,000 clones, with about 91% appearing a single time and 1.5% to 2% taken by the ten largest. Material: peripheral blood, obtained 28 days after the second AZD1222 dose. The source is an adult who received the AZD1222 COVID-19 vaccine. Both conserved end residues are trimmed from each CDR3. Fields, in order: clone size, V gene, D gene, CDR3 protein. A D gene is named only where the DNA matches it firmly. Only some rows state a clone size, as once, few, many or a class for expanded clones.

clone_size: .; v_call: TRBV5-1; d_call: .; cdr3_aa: ASSYPGPHNEQF
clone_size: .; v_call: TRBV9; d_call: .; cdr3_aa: ASGVGGSNTEAF
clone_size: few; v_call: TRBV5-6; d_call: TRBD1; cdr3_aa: ASSLDIGTVNTEAF
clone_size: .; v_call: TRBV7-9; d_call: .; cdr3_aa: ASSLGRDTQY
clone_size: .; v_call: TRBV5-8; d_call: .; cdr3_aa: ASSTAGGAIEKLF
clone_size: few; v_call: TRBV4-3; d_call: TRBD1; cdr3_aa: ASSQEPGQGGTEAF
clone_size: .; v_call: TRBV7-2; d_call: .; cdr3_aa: ASSRIAGSGANVLT
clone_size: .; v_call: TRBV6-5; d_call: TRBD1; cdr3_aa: ASSSGTGASFYGYT
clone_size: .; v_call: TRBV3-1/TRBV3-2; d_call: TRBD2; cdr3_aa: ASSQDSSGGRNEQF
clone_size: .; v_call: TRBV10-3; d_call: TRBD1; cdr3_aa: AISGEGAQPQH
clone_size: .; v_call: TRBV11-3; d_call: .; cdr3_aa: ASSPPWAGGVYGYT
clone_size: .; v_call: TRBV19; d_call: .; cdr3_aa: ASSGTGTHIYGYT
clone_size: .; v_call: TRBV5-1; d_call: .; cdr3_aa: ASSLDSLSSYNSPLH
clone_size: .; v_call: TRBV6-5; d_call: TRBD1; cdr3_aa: ASSYDRAGGNSPLH
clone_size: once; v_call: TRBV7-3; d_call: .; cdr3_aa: ASSTRGGLAEGEQF
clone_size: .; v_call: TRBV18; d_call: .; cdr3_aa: ASSPRQVNVAEAF
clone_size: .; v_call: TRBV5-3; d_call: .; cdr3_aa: ATPGGQEPSGANVLT
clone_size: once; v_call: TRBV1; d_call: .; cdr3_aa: PLVRCGNQPQH
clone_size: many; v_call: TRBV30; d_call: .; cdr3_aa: AWSAQSGRVVNQPQH
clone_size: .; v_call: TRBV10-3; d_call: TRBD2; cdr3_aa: AISSGGGNEQF
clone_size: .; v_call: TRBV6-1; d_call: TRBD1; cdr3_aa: ASSEWTGAHQPQH
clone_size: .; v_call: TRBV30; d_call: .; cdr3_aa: AWSMGVTEAF
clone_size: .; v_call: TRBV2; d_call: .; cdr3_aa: ASSESGGMNTGELF
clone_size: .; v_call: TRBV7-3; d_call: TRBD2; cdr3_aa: ASSQWTSGNTGELF
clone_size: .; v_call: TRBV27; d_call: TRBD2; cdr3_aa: ASRNHGTSVTNEQF
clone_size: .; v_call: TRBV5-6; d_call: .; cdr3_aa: ASSPGGGGPQH
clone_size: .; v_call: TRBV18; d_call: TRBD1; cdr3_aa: ASSPPGQGPEAF
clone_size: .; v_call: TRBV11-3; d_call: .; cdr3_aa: ASSPREGPYGYT
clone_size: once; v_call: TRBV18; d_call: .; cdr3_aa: ASSTGTSGNTIY
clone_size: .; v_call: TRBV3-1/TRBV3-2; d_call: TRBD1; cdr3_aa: ASSQGATGMELF
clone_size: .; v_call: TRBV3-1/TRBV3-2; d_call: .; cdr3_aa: ASSHDVDYGYT
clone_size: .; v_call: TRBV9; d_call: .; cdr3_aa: ASSPHGKGDREKLF